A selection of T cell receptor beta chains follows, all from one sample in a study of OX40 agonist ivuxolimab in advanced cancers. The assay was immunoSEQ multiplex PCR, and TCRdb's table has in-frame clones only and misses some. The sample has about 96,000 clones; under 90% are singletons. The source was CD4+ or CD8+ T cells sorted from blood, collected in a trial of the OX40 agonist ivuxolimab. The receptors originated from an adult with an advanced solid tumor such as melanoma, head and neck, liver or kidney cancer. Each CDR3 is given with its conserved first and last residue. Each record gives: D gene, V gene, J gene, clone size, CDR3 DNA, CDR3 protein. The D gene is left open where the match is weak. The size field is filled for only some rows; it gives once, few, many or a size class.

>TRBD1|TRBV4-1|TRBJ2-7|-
TGCGCCAGCAGCCAAGAGGGACAGGGGTCCTACGAGCAGTACTTC
CASSQEGQGSYEQYF
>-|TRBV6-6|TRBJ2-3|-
TGTGCCAGCGGGAAGGTGGGCACTAGCACAGATACGCAGTATTTT
CASGKVGTSTDTQYF
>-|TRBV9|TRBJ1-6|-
TGTGCCAGCCGAAGGGCGGAGAATTCACCCCTCCACTTT
CASRRAENSPLHF
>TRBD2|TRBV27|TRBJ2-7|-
TGTGCCAGCAGTTTAGGAAGCGGGAGCTACGAGCAGTACTTC
CASSLGSGSYEQYF
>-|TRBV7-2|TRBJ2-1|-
TGTGCCAGCAGCTCAGGGCAAGGGGCCACTGAGCAGTTCTTC
CASSSGQGATEQFF
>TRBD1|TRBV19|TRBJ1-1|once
TGTGCCAGTATGAGGGGCGACAGGGTCTCGGCTGAAGCTTTCTTT
CASMRGDRVSAEAFF
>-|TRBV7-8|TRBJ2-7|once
TGTGCCAGCAGCCGGACAGTGGTCTCCTACGAGCAGTACTTC
CASSRTVVSYEQYF
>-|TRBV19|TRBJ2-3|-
TGTGCCAGTAAGGAGGGAGTGACAGATACGCAGTATTTT
CASKEGVTDTQYF
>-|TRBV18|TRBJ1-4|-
TGTGCCAGCTCACCCGGGGGCCTTAATGAAAAACTGTTTTTT
CASSPGGLNEKLFF
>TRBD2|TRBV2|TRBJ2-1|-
TGTGCCAGCAGTGACGGTAGCGGGAGAAGGGCCAATGAGCAGTTCTTC
CASSDGSGRRANEQFF
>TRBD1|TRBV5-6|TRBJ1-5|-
TGTGCCAGCAGCTTGGCGGGACAGGGTCATAGCAATCAGCCCCAGCATTTT
CASSLAGQGHSNQPQHF
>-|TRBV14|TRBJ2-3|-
TGTGCCAGCAGCCAGGAACCTCGGGATACGCAGTATTTT
CASSQEPRDTQYF
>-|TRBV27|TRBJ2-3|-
TGTGCCAGCAGTTTAAGTAGCGTTAGCACAGATACGCAGTATTTT
CASSLSSVSTDTQYF
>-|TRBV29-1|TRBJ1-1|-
TGCAGCTCCCGGGACACCAACACTGAAGCTTTCTTT
CSSRDTNTEAFF
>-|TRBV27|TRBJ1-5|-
TGTGCCAGCAGCACCATTCGGGGATTTCGAGGCAATCAGCCCCAGCATTTT
CASSTIRGFRGNQPQHF
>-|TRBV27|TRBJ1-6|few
TGTGCCAGCAGTTTAGGACGCGGCTCACCCCTCCACTTT
CASSLGRGSPLHF
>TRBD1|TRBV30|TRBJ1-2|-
TGTGCCTGGAGTGTAGAGGACAGGGCCCCCTCCTATGGCTACACCTTC
CAWSVEDRAPSYGYTF
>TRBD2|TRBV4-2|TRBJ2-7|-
TGTGCCAGCAGCTTGTGGACTAGTTACGAGCAGTACTTC
CASSLWTSYEQYF
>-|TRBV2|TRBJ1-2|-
TGTGCCAGCAGCGGGGAGCCCAACTATGAGGGGACCTTC
CASSGEPNYEGTF
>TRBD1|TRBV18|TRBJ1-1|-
TGTGCCAGCTCTCTCCAGGGGGCGCAAATGGGCACTGAAGCTTTCTTT
CASSLQGAQMGTEAFF
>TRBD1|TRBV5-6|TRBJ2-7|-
TGTGCCAGCAGCCGTTCGGCTGGACAGGGGACCTACGAGCAGTACTTC
CASSRSAGQGTYEQYF
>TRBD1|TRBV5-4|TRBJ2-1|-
TGTGCCACCTCCGGGGCAGGGGGCAGGAATGAGCAGTTCTTC
CATSGAGGRNEQFF